This T cell receptor beta chain was identified in a study of spatial heterogeneity in lung cancer. The time point denotes: blood at routine non-recurrence follow-up after resection. This clonotype was counted a few times. Trimming took 5 bases from V and 1 from J; bases not matched to a gene: 7. Germline V lookup: CDR1 SGHTA, CDR2 FQGTGA. This CDR3 has 16 amino acids. TCRdb processed the 5' RACE reads anew with MiXCR; each CDR3 protein has one entry. The table has about 70,000 distinct CDR3 sequences, 8% to 9.5% seen once. Sequenced here: PBMCs, sampled at follow-up. The genes are TRBV7-3 and TRBJ2-2, with 7 bases that match TRBD2. This receptor was taken from a female donor with early-stage non-small cell lung cancer. CDR3 nucleotides: TGTGCCAGCAGCCCCCTGAGCGGGGAGAACACCGGGGAGCTGTTTTTT. Amino acids: CASSPLSGENTGELFF.